These T cell receptor beta chains were read from a single sample in a study of radiotherapy plus CTLA-4 blockade in lung cancer. Only in-frame clones appear in the TCRdb table, and some are missing; sequencing was by immunoSEQ multiplex PCR. The sample lists roughly 98,000 clones, 75% to 90% occurring once. The sequences come from peripheral blood, collected from a patient treated with radiotherapy plus ipilimumab. Receptors were obtained from a human donor with non-small cell lung cancer who had a partial response to radiotherapy plus ipilimumab. Both conserved end residues are part of each CDR3. The D gene is left open where the match is weak. Expanded clones get a size class; other rows say once, few or many, or leave the size out.

TRBJ2-1 TRBV7-2 once 12 NA CASKGVGNEQFF TGTGCCAGCAAGGGAGTGGGGAATGAGCAGTTCTTC
TRBJ2-3 TRBV5-1 NA 12 NA CASSPRGDTQYF TGCGCCAGCAGCCCCCGGGGGGATACGCAGTATTTT
TRBJ1-2 TRBV4-2 NA 14 TRBD1 CASTRTGPNYGYTF TGTGCCAGCACCAGGACAGGGCCGAACTATGGCTACACCTTC
TRBJ2-5 TRBV9 NA 17 TRBD1 CASSVGLPGQGAETQYF TGTGCCAGCAGCGTAGGGCTCCCGGGACAGGGGGCTGAGACCCAGTACTTC
TRBJ1-5 TRBV27 NA 15 TRBD1 CASSPGQGAGQPQHF TGTGCCAGCAGTCCGGGACAGGGGGCGGGACAGCCCCAGCATTTT
TRBJ2-7 TRBV7-2 NA 13 TRBD1 CASSINRGYEQYF TGTGCCAGCAGCATAAACAGGGGATACGAGCAGTACTTC
TRBJ1-1 TRBV28 NA 15 NA CASSYAGGMNTEAFF TGTGCCAGCAGTTACGCAGGAGGAATGAACACTGAAGCTTTCTTT
TRBJ1-2 TRBV7-8 NA 12 NA CATSQDNYGYTF TGTGCCACCAGCCAGGATAACTATGGCTACACCTTC
TRBJ2-1 TRBV15 NA 16 TRBD2 CATSRSPGLAANEQFF TGTGCCACCAGCAGATCCCCGGGACTAGCGGCTAATGAGCAGTTCTTC
TRBJ1-2 TRBV9 NA 15 NA CASSAGSPANYGYTF TGTGCCAGCAGCGCCGGTTCCCCCGCTAACTATGGCTACACCTTC
TRBJ2-1 TRBV9 once 15 NA CASSVGGRSYNEQFF TGTGCCAGCAGCGTAGGTGGGAGAAGCTACAATGAGCAGTTCTTC
TRBJ2-3 TRBV5-1 once 16 TRBD2 CASSLGTSGSTDTQYF TGCGCCAGCAGCCTCGGGACTAGCGGGAGCACAGATACGCAGTATTTT
TRBJ2-2 TRBV18 NA 19 TRBD2 CASPPRDQSGRAHTGELFF TGTGCCAGCCCACCCCGAGACCAAAGCGGGAGGGCCCACACCGGGGAGCTGTTTTTT
TRBJ1-3 TRBV29-1 NA 14 NA CSVGSQGSGNTIYF TGCAGCGTTGGCTCCCAGGGGTCAGGAAACACCATATATTTT
TRBJ2-6 TRBV5-1 NA 17 NA CASSSSPPIEGANVLTF TGCGCCAGCAGCTCCTCACCCCCGATAGAAGGGGCCAACGTCCTGACTTTC
TRBJ2-1 TRBV11-3 few 16 TRBD2 CASSTGLAGGYNEQFF TGTGCCAGCAGCACGGGACTAGCGGGAGGGTACAATGAGCAGTTCTTC
TRBJ2-6 TRBV6-6 NA 13 NA CASTKDSPNVLTF TGTGCCAGCACCAAGGACTCTCCCAACGTCCTGACTTTC
TRBJ2-6 TRBV11-3 NA 15 NA CASSLLISGANVLTF TGTGCCAGCAGCCTGTTAATCTCTGGGGCCAACGTCCTGACTTTC
TRBJ2-3 TRBV11-2 once 15 NA CASSLDPGGIDTQYF TGTGCCAGCAGCTTAGATCCCGGGGGAATAGATACGCAGTATTTT
TRBJ2-5 TRBV2 NA 12 NA CATRQESETQYF TGTGCCACCCGACAGGAATCGGAGACCCAGTACTTC
TRBJ2-7 TRBV19 NA 14 TRBD1 CASSLWTGEDEQYF TGTGCCAGTAGCCTCTGGACAGGGGAGGACGAGCAGTACTTC
TRBJ2-7 TRBV6-1 once 14 NA CASSRSTATYEQYF TGTGCCAGCAGTCGCTCGACAGCTACCTACGAGCAGTACTTC
TRBJ2-7 TRBV27 NA 16 NA CASSPGRGRLSYEQYF TGTGCCAGCAGTCCGGGGCGGGGGCGGTTATCCTACGAGCAGTACTTC
TRBJ1-1 TRBV5-5 NA 14 NA CASSLVLRTTEAFF TGTGCCAGCAGCTTGGTACTTAGAACGACTGAAGCTTTCTTT
TRBJ2-7 TRBV15 few 16 TRBD1 CATSRVRQGPPPEQYF TGTGCCACCAGCAGAGTCCGACAGGGGCCTCCCCCCGAGCAGTACTTC
TRBJ2-2 TRBV5-4 NA 17 TRBD2 CASRPSGTSVNTGELFF TGTGCCAGCAGGCCTTCCGGGACTAGCGTAAACACCGGGGAGCTGTTTTTT
TRBJ2-3 TRBV2 few 17 NA CASRPQRGGRGTDTQYF TGTGCCAGCAGACCCCAAAGAGGGGGGAGGGGGACAGATACGCAGTATTTT
TRBJ2-1 TRBV19 NA 18 TRBD2 CASSIDYGTSGGYNEQFF TGTGCCAGTAGTATAGATTACGGGACTAGCGGGGGGTACAATGAGCAGTTCTTC
TRBJ1-1 TRBV6-6 NA 13 NA CASSPDRSSEAFF TGTGCCAGCAGTCCTGACAGGTCCTCTGAAGCTTTCTTT
TRBJ2-5 TRBV28 NA 16 TRBD2 CASRRPPGGFQETQYF TGTGCCAGCAGGAGACCTCCGGGAGGCTTCCAAGAGACCCAGTACTTC
TRBJ2-1 TRBV5-1 NA 19 TRBD2 CASRFGGTSGQSPYNEQFF TGCGCCAGCAGATTTGGTGGGACTAGCGGCCAAAGCCCCTACAATGAGCAGTTCTTC
TRBJ2-1 TRBV4-1 NA 16 NA CASSPTLQELNNEQFF TGCGCCAGCAGCCCTACCTTACAGGAATTGAATAATGAGCAGTTCTTC
TRBJ2-7 TRBV10-3 once 14 TRBD2 CAISAQREHGEQYF TGTGCCATCAGTGCCCAGCGGGAGCACGGCGAGCAGTACTTC
TRBJ1-1 TRBV13 NA 13 NA CASSPPVNTEAFF TGTGCCAGCAGCCCCCCAGTGAACACTGAAGCTTTCTTT
TRBJ1-4 TRBV7-2 few 15 TRBD1 CASSSTGSLYEKLFF TGTGCCAGCAGCTCGACAGGGTCTCTCTACGAAAAACTGTTTTTT
TRBJ1-5 TRBV30 NA 14 NA CAWSTGLRNQPQHF TGTGCCTGGAGTACGGGACTTCGGAATCAGCCCCAGCATTTT
TRBJ1-5 TRBV7-2 NA 15 NA CASTIGGGWNQPQHF TGTGCCAGCACCATAGGGGGGGGCTGGAATCAGCCCCAGCATTTT
TRBJ1-2 TRBV27 once 15 TRBD1 CASSSDRGSNYGYTF TGTGCCAGCAGTTCCGACAGGGGTTCTAACTATGGCTACACCTTC
TRBJ2-5 TRBV28 NA 15 TRBD1 CASSLWGQGTETQYF TGTGCCAGCAGTTTATGGGGACAGGGGACCGAGACCCAGTACTTC
TRBJ2-7 TRBV7-6 many 15 NA CASSQFPGVSYEQYF TGTGCCAGCAGCCAATTCCCCGGGGTCTCCTACGAGCAGTACTTC
TRBJ1-1 TRBV21-1 NA 16 NA CASSKALEPGDTEAFF TGTGCCAGCAGCAAGGCATTAGAACCCGGGGACACTGAAGCTTTCTTT
TRBJ1-1 TRBV2 NA 13 NA CASSRPGGTEAFF TGTGCCAGCAGTCGCCCGGGAGGCACTGAAGCTTTCTTT
TRBJ1-5 TRBV27 NA 17 NA CASSFGPGENGNQPQHF TGTGCCAGCAGTTTCGGTCCAGGGGAAAACGGCAATCAGCCCCAGCATTTT
TRBJ1-5 TRBV2 NA 16 NA CASSTAGGFANQPQHF TGTGCCAGCAGCACAGCGGGCGGTTTCGCCAATCAGCCCCAGCATTTT
TRBJ2-1 TRBV9 NA 15 TRBD2 CASSAGGGSYNEQFF TGTGCCAGCAGCGCGGGGGGAGGGTCCTACAATGAGCAGTTCTTC
TRBJ2-7 TRBV5-4 NA 13 NA CASSLDRGGEQYF TGTGCCAGCAGCTTGGACAGGGGAGGCGAGCAGTACTTC
TRBJ1-2 TRBV28 NA 16 TRBD1 CASSFNQGAFGYGYTF TGTGCCAGCAGTTTCAATCAGGGGGCCTTCGGCTATGGCTACACCTTC
TRBJ2-3 TRBV7-9 NA 15 NA CASSFWSGAADTQYF TGTGCCAGCAGCTTTTGGTCAGGGGCGGCAGATACGCAGTATTTT
TRBJ2-1 TRBV7-3 NA 14 TRBD2 CASSSRGTSDEQFF TGTGCCAGCAGCTCCCGGGGCACTAGCGATGAGCAGTTCTTC
TRBJ1-4 TRBV6-5 NA 14 TRBD1 CASRTGTENEKLFF TGTGCCAGCAGAACTGGGACAGAAAATGAAAAACTGTTTTTT
TRBJ1-5 TRBV28 NA 11 NA CASSLGQPQHF TGTGCCAGCAGTTTGGGCCAGCCCCAGCATTTT
TRBJ2-7 TRBV6-5 NA 15 NA CASSSSTRVAYEQYF TGTGCCAGCAGTTCCTCGACTAGAGTGGCCTACGAGCAGTACTTC
TRBJ2-5 TRBV25-1 NA 14 TRBD2 CASNGEGGRETQYF TGTGCCAGCAATGGGGAGGGAGGGCGGGAGACCCAGTACTTC
TRBJ2-3 TRBV30 NA 13 NA CAWRAGSTDTQYF TGTGCCTGGAGGGCAGGGAGCACAGATACGCAGTATTTT
TRBJ2-7 TRBV7-3 NA 14 NA CASSLYRDSEEQYF TGTGCCAGCAGCTTATACAGGGATTCGGAAGAGCAGTACTTC
TRBJ2-2 TRBV6-5 few 12 NA CASSSYTGELFF TGTGCCAGCAGTTCTTACACCGGGGAGCTGTTTTTT
TRBJ2-5 TRBV14 NA 15 NA CASSYYSEAQETQYF TGTGCCAGCAGTTATTACTCAGAGGCACAAGAGACCCAGTACTTC
TRBJ1-4 TRBV25-1 NA 11 NA CASSEAVKLFF TGTGCCAGCAGTGAAGCGGTAAAACTGTTTTTT
TRBJ2-1 TRBV18 NA 15 TRBD2 CASSPRLAGDNEQFF TGTGCCAGCTCACCGCGACTAGCGGGCGACAATGAGCAGTTCTTC
TRBJ2-5 TRBV4-1 NA 13 NA CASSIYRGETQYF TGCGCCAGCAGCATATACCGGGGGGAGACCCAGTACTTC